This TCR beta chain appears in the sequencing data of a study of response to subunit inactivated influenza vaccine. In TCRdb, the RT-PCR reads were re-called with MiXCR into one record per CDR3 protein. In the table there are around 490,000 distinct CDR3 sequences, 7.6% of which are singletons. There are 16 residues in the CDR3. Germline CDR1 and CDR2: SGDLS and YYNGEE. V dropped 3 bases and J dropped 1; count of bases not matched to a gene: 4. This TCR came from a man between 50 and 70 years old who received an inactivated influenza vaccine. The chain has TRBV9 and TRBJ2-1; 10 nucleotides line up with TRBD2. The sample was PBMCs from blood, taken around 25 months after vaccination. The CDR3 coding sequence is TGTGCCAGCAGCGGATTTAGCGGGGGGTCCTACAATGAGCAGTTCTTC. Protein product: CASSGFSGGSYNEQFF.